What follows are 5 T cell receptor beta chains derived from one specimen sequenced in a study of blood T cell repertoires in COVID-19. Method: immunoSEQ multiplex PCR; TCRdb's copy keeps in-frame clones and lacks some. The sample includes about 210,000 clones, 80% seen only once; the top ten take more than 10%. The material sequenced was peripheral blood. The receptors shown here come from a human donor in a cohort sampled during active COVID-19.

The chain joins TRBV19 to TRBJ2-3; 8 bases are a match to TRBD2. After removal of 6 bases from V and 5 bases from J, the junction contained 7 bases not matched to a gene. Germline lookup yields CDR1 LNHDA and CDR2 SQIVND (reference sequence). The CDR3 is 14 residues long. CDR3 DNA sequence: TGTGCCAGTAGAAGGCGGGAGGAGGGAGATACGCAGTATTTT. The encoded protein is CASRRREEGDTQYF.

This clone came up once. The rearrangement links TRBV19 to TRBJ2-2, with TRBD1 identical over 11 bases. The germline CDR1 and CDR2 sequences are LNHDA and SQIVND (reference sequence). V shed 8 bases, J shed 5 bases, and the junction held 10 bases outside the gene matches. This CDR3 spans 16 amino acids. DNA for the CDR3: TGTGCCAGTGACTCGGGACAGGGGGAGGCAACCGGGGAGCTGTTTTTT. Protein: CASDSGQGEATGELFF. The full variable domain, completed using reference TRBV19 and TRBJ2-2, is DGGITQSPKYLFRKEGQNVTLSCEQNLNHDAMYWYRQDPGQGLRLIYYSQIVNDFQKGDIAEGYSVSREKKESFPLTVTSAQKNPTAFYLCASDSGQGEATGELFFGEGSRLTVL.

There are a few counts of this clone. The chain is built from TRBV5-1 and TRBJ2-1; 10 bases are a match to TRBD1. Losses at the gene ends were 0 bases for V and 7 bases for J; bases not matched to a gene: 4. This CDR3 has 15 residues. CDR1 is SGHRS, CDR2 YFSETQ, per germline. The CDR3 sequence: CASSLGGQGLNEQFF. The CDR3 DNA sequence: TGCGCCAGCAGCTTGGGGGGACAGGGGTTAAATGAGCAGTTCTTC.

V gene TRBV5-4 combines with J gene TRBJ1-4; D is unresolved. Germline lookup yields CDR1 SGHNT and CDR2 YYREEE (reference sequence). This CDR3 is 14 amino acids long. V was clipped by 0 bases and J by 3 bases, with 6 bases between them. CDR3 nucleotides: TGTGCCAGCAGCTTGGGGGCTTCTAATGAAAAACTGTTTTTT. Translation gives CASSLGASNEKLFF.

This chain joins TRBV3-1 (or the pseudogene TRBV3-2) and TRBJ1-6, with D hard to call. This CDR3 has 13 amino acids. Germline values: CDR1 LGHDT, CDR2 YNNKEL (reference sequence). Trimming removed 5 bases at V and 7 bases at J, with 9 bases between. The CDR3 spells CASSEVSNSPLHF. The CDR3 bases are TGTGCCAGCAGCGAGGTGTCAAATTCACCCCTCCACTTT.